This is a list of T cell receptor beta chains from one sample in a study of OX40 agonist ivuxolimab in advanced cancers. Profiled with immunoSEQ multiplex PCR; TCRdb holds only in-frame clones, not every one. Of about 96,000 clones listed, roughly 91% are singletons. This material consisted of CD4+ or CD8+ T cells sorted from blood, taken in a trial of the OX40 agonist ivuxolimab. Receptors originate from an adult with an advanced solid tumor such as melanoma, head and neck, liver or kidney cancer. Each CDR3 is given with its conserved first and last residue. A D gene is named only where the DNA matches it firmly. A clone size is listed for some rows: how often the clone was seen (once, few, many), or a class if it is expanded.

CDR3 protein: CASSAGSRFYGYTF; CDR3 DNA: TGTGCCAGCAGTGCTGGTTCCCGTTTCTATGGCTACACCTTC; CDR3 length: 14; clone size: .; V gene: TRBV13; D gene: .; J gene: TRBJ1-2
CDR3 protein: CASSQERDSEKLFF; CDR3 DNA: TGCGCCAGCAGCCAAGAGAGGGACAGCGAAAAACTGTTTTTT; CDR3 length: 14; clone size: .; V gene: TRBV4-1; D gene: TRBD1; J gene: TRBJ1-4
CDR3 protein: CASSQDRQGAREQYF; CDR3 DNA: TGTGCCAGCAGCCAAGATCGTCAGGGGGCGAGGGAGCAGTACTTC; CDR3 length: 15; clone size: .; V gene: TRBV14; D gene: TRBD1; J gene: TRBJ2-7
CDR3 protein: CASRQGRYSNQPQHF; CDR3 DNA: TGTGCCAGTAGGCAGGGGCGATATAGCAATCAGCCCCAGCATTTT; CDR3 length: 15; clone size: .; V gene: TRBV19; D gene: .; J gene: TRBJ1-5
CDR3 protein: CASSLAGTSDTDTQYF; CDR3 DNA: TGTGCCAGCAGCTTAGCCGGGACTAGCGACACAGATACGCAGTATTTT; CDR3 length: 16; clone size: .; V gene: TRBV7-2; D gene: TRBD2; J gene: TRBJ2-3
CDR3 protein: CASRKRRDSGYNEQFF; CDR3 DNA: TGTGCCAGCAGGAAAAGGAGGGACAGTGGATACAATGAGCAGTTCTTC; CDR3 length: 16; clone size: .; V gene: TRBV21-1; D gene: .; J gene: TRBJ2-1
CDR3 protein: CASSPYRTGGNEKLFF; CDR3 DNA: TGTGCCAGCAGTCCTTACCGGACAGGTGGTAATGAAAAACTGTTTTTT; CDR3 length: 16; clone size: .; V gene: TRBV28; D gene: TRBD1; J gene: TRBJ1-4
CDR3 protein: CASSLIGRDSYEQYF; CDR3 DNA: TGTGCCAGCAGCTTGATCGGGAGGGACTCCTACGAGCAGTACTTC; CDR3 length: 15; clone size: .; V gene: TRBV5-4; D gene: TRBD2; J gene: TRBJ2-7
CDR3 protein: CASSYSGEWDTQYF; CDR3 DNA: TGTGCCAGCAGTTATAGCGGGGAGTGGGATACGCAGTATTTT; CDR3 length: 14; clone size: .; V gene: TRBV2; D gene: TRBD2; J gene: TRBJ2-3
CDR3 protein: CASSLADFAYEQYF; CDR3 DNA: TGTGCCAGCAGTTTAGCCGACTTCGCCTACGAGCAGTACTTC; CDR3 length: 14; clone size: .; V gene: TRBV28; D gene: .; J gene: TRBJ2-7
CDR3 protein: CASSYAQGPPPYEQYF; CDR3 DNA: TGTGCCAGCAGTTACGCACAGGGGCCCCCCCCCTACGAGCAGTACTTC; CDR3 length: 16; clone size: .; V gene: TRBV6-6; D gene: TRBD1; J gene: TRBJ2-7
CDR3 protein: CASSFVTSLESGELFF; CDR3 DNA: TGCGCCAGCAGCTTCGTGACTAGCCTTGAGTCCGGGGAGCTGTTTTTT; CDR3 length: 16; clone size: .; V gene: TRBV5-1; D gene: TRBD2; J gene: TRBJ2-2
CDR3 protein: CASSLTPGERTDTQYF; CDR3 DNA: TGCGCCAGCAGCTTGACCCCGGGAGAGCGCACAGATACGCAGTATTTT; CDR3 length: 16; clone size: .; V gene: TRBV5-1; D gene: .; J gene: TRBJ2-3
CDR3 protein: CASSPPGTGVTEQYF; CDR3 DNA: TGTGCCAGCTCACCACCGGGAACGGGGGTGACCGAGCAGTACTTC; CDR3 length: 15; clone size: .; V gene: TRBV18; D gene: .; J gene: TRBJ2-7
CDR3 protein: CSVLTGAAGNTIYF; CDR3 DNA: TGCAGCGTACTAACAGGTGCCGCTGGAAACACCATATATTTT; CDR3 length: 14; clone size: .; V gene: TRBV29-1; D gene: .; J gene: TRBJ1-3
CDR3 protein: CATSFPTGASWGANEKLFF; CDR3 DNA: TGTGCCACCAGCTTCCCGACGGGTGCGAGTTGGGGCGCTAATGAAAAACTGTTTTTT; CDR3 length: 19; clone size: .; V gene: TRBV15; D gene: .; J gene: TRBJ1-4
CDR3 protein: CASSKGGRGRLAKNIQYF; CDR3 DNA: TGTGCCAGCAGCAAAGGGGGCCGGGGGCGCCTAGCCAAAAACATTCAGTACTTC; CDR3 length: 18; clone size: once; V gene: TRBV21-1; D gene: .; J gene: TRBJ2-4
CDR3 protein: CASSPNRVGRDTQYF; CDR3 DNA: TGTGCCAGCAGCCCCAATCGGGTGGGACGGGATACGCAGTATTTT; CDR3 length: 15; clone size: .; V gene: TRBV11-2; D gene: .; J gene: TRBJ2-3
CDR3 protein: CASSLRGQGADGYTF; CDR3 DNA: TGTGCCAGCAGTTTACGGGGACAGGGGGCGGATGGCTACACCTTC; CDR3 length: 15; clone size: .; V gene: TRBV27; D gene: TRBD1; J gene: TRBJ1-2
CDR3 protein: CASSLRLAGLTDTQYF; CDR3 DNA: TGTGCCAGCAGCCTCCGACTAGCGGGGCTCACAGATACGCAGTATTTT; CDR3 length: 16; clone size: .; V gene: TRBV7-2; D gene: TRBD2; J gene: TRBJ2-3
CDR3 protein: CVSSLETGGYGYTF; CDR3 DNA: TGTGTCAGCAGCTTAGAAACGGGGGGTTATGGCTACACCTTC; CDR3 length: 14; clone size: .; V gene: TRBV7-9; D gene: .; J gene: TRBJ1-2
CDR3 protein: CASSLHDEQYF; CDR3 DNA: TGCGCCAGCAGCTTACATGACGAGCAGTACTTC; CDR3 length: 11; clone size: .; V gene: TRBV5-1; D gene: .; J gene: TRBJ2-7
CDR3 protein: CASSLGTSGRALETQYF; CDR3 DNA: TGTGCCAGCAGCTTAGGGACTAGCGGGAGGGCCCTGGAGACCCAGTACTTC; CDR3 length: 17; clone size: .; V gene: TRBV7-3; D gene: TRBD2; J gene: TRBJ2-5
CDR3 protein: CAAYSGSSYNEQFF; CDR3 DNA: TGTGCCGCTTATAGCGGCAGCTCCTACAATGAGCAGTTCTTC; CDR3 length: 14; clone size: few; V gene: TRBV30; D gene: .; J gene: TRBJ2-1
CDR3 protein: CASSSAGTFRSNQPQHF; CDR3 DNA: TGTGCCAGCAGTAGCGCAGGGACATTTCGTAGCAATCAGCCCCAGCATTTT; CDR3 length: 17; clone size: .; V gene: TRBV28; D gene: .; J gene: TRBJ1-5
CDR3 protein: CASSLEGTSGFDEQFF; CDR3 DNA: TGTGCCAGCAGCTTAGAAGGGACTAGCGGTTTCGATGAGCAGTTCTTC; CDR3 length: 16; clone size: .; V gene: TRBV11-3; D gene: TRBD2; J gene: TRBJ2-1
CDR3 protein: CASSPRALSGANVLTF; CDR3 DNA: TGTGCCAGCAGCCCCCGGGCGTTATCTGGGGCCAACGTCCTGACTTTC; CDR3 length: 16; clone size: .; V gene: TRBV7-8; D gene: .; J gene: TRBJ2-6
CDR3 protein: CASSLSGRAIEQFF; CDR3 DNA: TGTGCCAGCAGCTTAAGCGGGAGGGCCATCGAGCAGTTCTTC; CDR3 length: 14; clone size: .; V gene: TRBV11-3; D gene: TRBD2; J gene: TRBJ2-1
CDR3 protein: CASSEWPGGFDTEAFF; CDR3 DNA: TGTGCCAGCAGTGAATGGCCCGGGGGCTTTGACACTGAAGCTTTCTTT; CDR3 length: 16; clone size: .; V gene: TRBV25-1; D gene: .; J gene: TRBJ1-1
CDR3 protein: CASSPSVGTYNEQFF; CDR3 DNA: TGTGCCAGCTCACCCTCAGTGGGGACCTACAATGAGCAGTTCTTC; CDR3 length: 15; clone size: .; V gene: TRBV18; D gene: .; J gene: TRBJ2-1
CDR3 protein: CAILGQANTEAFF; CDR3 DNA: TGTGCCATCTTGGGGCAGGCGAACACTGAAGCTTTCTTT; CDR3 length: 13; clone size: .; V gene: TRBV10-3; D gene: .; J gene: TRBJ1-1
CDR3 protein: CASSPQTATYEQYF; CDR3 DNA: TGTGCCAGCAGCCCCCAGACGGCGACCTACGAGCAGTACTTC; CDR3 length: 14; clone size: .; V gene: TRBV7-9; D gene: .; J gene: TRBJ2-7
CDR3 protein: CASSKNRGQETQYF; CDR3 DNA: TGTGCCAGTAGTAAAAACAGGGGGCAAGAGACCCAGTACTTC; CDR3 length: 14; clone size: .; V gene: TRBV19; D gene: TRBD1; J gene: TRBJ2-5
CDR3 protein: CASSLDRDTQYF; CDR3 DNA: TGTGCCAGCAGCTTGGACAGAGATACGCAGTATTTT; CDR3 length: 12; clone size: .; V gene: TRBV11-2; D gene: .; J gene: TRBJ2-3
CDR3 protein: CASNQQGSGNTIYF; CDR3 DNA: TGTGCCAGCAATCAACAGGGCTCTGGAAACACCATATATTTT; CDR3 length: 14; clone size: .; V gene: TRBV2; D gene: .; J gene: TRBJ1-3
CDR3 protein: CASSIEGGRNTEAFF; CDR3 DNA: TGTGCCAGTAGTATAGAAGGAGGGCGGAACACTGAAGCTTTCTTT; CDR3 length: 15; clone size: few; V gene: TRBV19; D gene: .; J gene: TRBJ1-1